This T cell receptor (beta chain) derives from a study of blood T cell repertoires in COVID-19. Germline CDR1 is SGHTA and CDR2 is FQGNSA. This CDR3 has 16 residues. V dropped 3 bases and J dropped 1; count of bases not matched to a gene: 3. Original handling: Amplification with reference gene primers provided the estimates of nucleated cell counts. The method was immunoSEQ multiplex PCR; TCRdb's version includes in-frame clones alone and lacks a portion of them. That table furnishes V, J and clone size, whereas the DNA furnished D and trimming. This sample carries about 230,000 clones, 86% of them seen once, and the ten largest clones take approximately 2.8%. Assignments of participants to cohorts depended upon their own reported clinical history.

This chain joins TRBV7-2 and TRBJ2-2; 9 positions match TRBD1. The specimen was PBMCs or T cells enriched from blood (not recorded which). This TCR came from a woman between 50 and 59 years old in a cohort exposed to, infected with or recovered from COVID-19 (not recorded which). CDR3 loop: CASSFTGGQNTGELFF. The CDR3 DNA is TGTGCCAGCAGCTTCACAGGGGGCCAGAACACCGGGGAGCTGTTTTTT.